Below are 3 T cell receptor beta chains sequenced from a single sample in a study of T cells after yellow fever vaccination. TCRdb reprocessed the 5' RACE reads via MiXCR and lists one record per CDR3 protein. The sample holds 95,000 to 150,000 distinct CDR3 sequences, approximately 14% seen once. The input for sequencing was CD8+ T cells sorted from PBMCs, taken 5 days after the yellow fever booster vaccination. These receptors all come from a man between 18 and 35 years old who received the YFV17D yellow fever vaccine.

This clonotype was found a few times. V gene TRBV6-5 combines with J gene TRBJ2-5; D is undetermined. Trimming cost V 7 bases and J 5 bases, with 14 bases left between them. Germline V gene data show CDR1 as MNHEY and CDR2 as SVGAGI. CDR3 length: 13 residues. CDR3 loop: CASIKSARETQYF. The CDR3 bases are TGTGCCAGCATCAAGTCTGCGCGGGAGACCCAGTACTTC.

V usage is TRBV7-8 and J usage is TRBJ2-2, with 11 positions matching TRBD2. Unmatched junction bases numbered 7, after V lost 5 bases and J lost 5 bases. Per germline, CDR1 SGHVS and CDR2 FQNEAQ. This CDR3 contains 16 residues. This CDR3 reads CASSLTSGGGTGELFF. The CDR3 nucleotides read TGTGCCAGCAGCCTCACTAGCGGGGGTGGTACCGGGGAGCTGTTTTTT.

The chain couples TRBV27 to TRBJ2-6; 11 nucleotides align to TRBD1. J was trimmed by 0 bases and V by 5 bases; bases with no gene match: 3. In germline, CDR1 is MNHEY, CDR2 SMNVEV (reference sequence). The CDR3 length is 17 residues. CDR3 sequence: CASSGQGASSGANVLTF. Here the CDR3 DNA reads TGTGCCAGCAGTGGACAGGGGGCAAGCTCTGGGGCCAACGTCCTGACTTTC.